The clone carrying this TCR beta chain was observed at least ten times. Its antigen is currently unknown. The CDR3 sequence is 16 residues long. V lost 2 bases, J lost 5 bases, and 10 bases stayed unmatched. Germline assignment: CDR1 KGHDR and CDR2 SFDVKD. The sample originates from a study of regulatory T cells in long-lasting Graves disease. The overall study: Patients with persistent Graves' disease had over 5 years of antithyroid drugs and persistent TSH receptor antibodies.

Findings and caveats of the study: Gene preferences differed: TRBV28, TRBJ1-2, TRBJ2-5 in persistent cases.

As for time point: persistent/refractory GD, antithyroid drugs over 5 years with positive TRAb. There was RNA extracted from PBMCs, and the TCR library was made from it. Building of the TCR beta libraries involved iRepertoire HTBI primers and Arm-PCR of CDR3 regions. TCRdb redid the calling of the multiplex PCR reads with MiXCR, one entry per CDR3 protein. The sample has about 450,000 distinct CDR3 sequences; about 20% are singletons. V is TRBV24-1 and J is TRBJ2-5, with 7 bases lining up with TRBD2. The receptor comes from a female donor with Graves disease. The sequencing used peripheral blood mononuclear cells (PBMCs), collected when the disease was refractory, from a patient treated with antithyroid drugs. The chain's CDR3 is CATSDSPGRVKETQYF. The CDR3 DNA follows: TGTGCCACCAGTGATTCCCCAGGGAGGGTCAAGGAGACCCAGTACTTC.